This TCR beta chain came from a study of blood T cells in healthy people across ages. On this clonotype: The antigen is not known.

A second 7 to 11 cycle PCR used barcoded and J-beta primers. TCRdb re-called the 5' RACE reads with MiXCR, one entry per CDR3 protein. The repertoire has some 1.4 million distinct CDR3 sequences, about 40% of them found once; the top ten carry around 8%. General study points: It was not possible, with unsorted PBMCs, to conclusively compare naive and antigen-experienced cells.

CDR1 and CDR2 from the germline V gene are SGHAT and FQNNGV. The CDR3 has 13 residues. V gave up 6 bases and J gave up 13 bases, with 19 bases separating them. The TCR originated in a woman between 18 and 29 years old in good health. Sequencing was done on a sample of blood. The chain uses TRBV11-2 and TRBJ2-1; maybe TRBD1 (6 bases). This CDR3 reads CASRPTGQETQFF. CDR3 DNA: TGTGCCAGCAGACCGACAGGTCAAGAGACCCAGTTCTTC.